A single sample is the source of the 24 T cell receptor beta chains below, sequenced in a study of identical twins. TCRdb fed the 5' RACE reads into MiXCR, producing one record per CDR3 protein. The sample contains about 220,000 distinct CDR3 sequences, roughly a tenth of which appear only once. The sequenced sample was memory (CD45RO+) T cells sorted from blood. These receptors were obtained from a woman between 18 and 30 years old in good health.

This chain connects TRBV2 to TRBJ2-1; unclear D gene. The CDR3 is 12 amino acids. The germline CDR1 and CDR2 sequences are SNHLY and FYNNEI. The V gene lost 6 bases and the J gene lost 7 bases, with 10 bases spanning the gap. CDR3 sequence (DNA): TGTGCCAGCAGGCCCGACTGGAATGAGCAGTTCTTC. Translated, it gives CASRPDWNEQFF.

Comments on this clonotype: Just one base apart from a much larger clone, this may be a read error. This chain connects TRBV7-9 to TRBJ2-3, with TRBD1 as a possible D gene (6 bases). The CDR3 runs to 14 residues. CDR1 is SEHNR, CDR2 FQNEAQ, per germline (reference sequence). CDR3 loop: CASSLWGRTDTQCF. The CDR3 DNA follows: TGTGCCAGCAGCTTATGGGGGCGAACAGATACGCAGTGTTTT.

Ten or more counts support this clonotype. The chain recombines TRBV6-1 with TRBJ2-2; 7 nucleotides line up with TRBD2. The CDR3 is 15 residues long. Germline V gives CDR1 MNHNS, CDR2 SASEGT. Unmatched junction bases numbered 8, after V lost 6 bases and J lost 4 bases. The CDR3 sequence: CASSSRTSFTGELFF. CDR3 bases: TGTGCCAGCAGCTCCAGGACTAGTTTCACCGGGGAGCTGTTTTTT.

V and J are TRBV7-9 and TRBJ1-2; D is undetermined. CDR1 is SEHNR and CDR2 is FQNEAQ in the germline V gene (reference sequence). CDR3 size: 14 residues. Trimming cost V 4 bases and J 4 bases, with 13 bases left between them. Here the CDR3 reads CASSSTEVGYGYTF. The CDR3 nucleotides read TGTGCCAGCAGCTCAACCGAGGTCGGCTATGGCTACACCTTC. Full variable domain (remainder filled in from reference TRBV7-9 and TRBJ1-2): DTGVSQNPRHKITKRGQNVTFRCDPISEHNRLYWYRQTLGQGPEFLTYFQNEAQLEKSRLLSDRFSAERPKGSFSTLEIQRTEQGDSAMYLCASSSTEVGYGYTFGSGTRLTVV.

This clonotype occurred many times. The chain is built from TRBV5-8 and TRBJ2-1, with D possibly matching TRBD2 (5 bases). The CDR3 has 15 residues. The V and J ends lost 0 bases and 0 bases respectively, with 7 bases between them. Germline loops: CDR1 SGHTS, CDR2 YDEGEE. The CDR3 loop is CASSLGLSSYNEQFF. CDR3 bases: TGTGCCAGCAGCTTGGGACTAAGCTCCTACAATGAGCAGTTCTTC.

The rearrangement links TRBV7-9 to TRBJ2-1; possibly TRBD2 for D (5 bases). This CDR3 spans 12 amino acids. Trimming cost V 5 bases and J 9 bases, with 11 bases left between them. CDR1 is SEHNR and CDR2 is FQNEAQ in the germline V gene (reference sequence). The CDR3 loop is CASSVGVGEQFF. As DNA, the CDR3 is TGTGCCAGCAGCGTGGGAGTGGGTGAGCAGTTCTTC.

This clonotype turned up a few times. V is TRBV11-1 and J is TRBJ2-1, with 15 bases identical to TRBD2. Losses at the gene ends were 0 bases for V and 4 bases for J; bases not matched to a gene: 7. The germline V gene has CDR1 SGHAT and CDR2 FQDESV (reference sequence). CDR3 length equals 19 residues. This CDR3 is CASSLAGPGTSGRYNEQFF. The CDR3, as DNA: TGTGCCAGCAGCTTAGCGGGGCCCGGGACTAGCGGGAGGTACAATGAGCAGTTCTTC. The full variable domain, completed using reference TRBV11-1 and TRBJ2-1, is EAEVAQSPRYKITEKSQAVAFWCDPISGHATLYWYRQILGQGPELLVQFQDESVVDDSQLPKDRFSAERLKGVDSTLKIQPAELGDSAMYLCASSLAGPGTSGRYNEQFFGPGTRLTVL.

This clonotype was counted at least ten times. The gene calls are TRBV15 and TRBJ1-2; D not certain. The CDR3 totals 16 residues. Germline V gene data show CDR1 as LNHNV and CDR2 as YYDKDF (reference sequence). The ends were cut back, 0 bases at V and 0 bases at J, with 11 bases in the middle. The chain's CDR3 is CATSRDPRTPNYGYTF. The CDR3 coding sequence is TGTGCCACCAGCAGAGATCCGCGAACCCCTAACTATGGCTACACCTTC.

This chain uses TRBV7-9 with TRBJ2-7, with D unresolved. The CDR3 loop spans 13 amino acids. The germline V gene has CDR1 SEHNR and CDR2 FQNEAQ (reference sequence). The V end lost 6 bases, the J end lost 9 bases, and 18 bases lay between the germline ends. CDR3 DNA: TGTGCCAGCAGTCTAGACGGGTTCTCGGGGCAGTACTTC. Its translation: CASSLDGFSGQYF.

This clonotype was seen a few times. The chain joins TRBV7-2 to TRBJ2-3; D is possibly TRBD2 (6 bases). Germline CDR1 reads SGHTA; CDR2 reads FQGNSA. The length of the CDR3 is 15 residues. The V end lost 1 base, the J end lost 2 bases, and 10 bases lay between the germline ends. Written as DNA, the CDR3 is TGTGCCAGCAGCTTAGGTCGGGGACTCACAGATACGCAGTATTTT. Translating gives CASSLGRGLTDTQYF.

Many counts were recorded for this clonotype. CDR3 loop: CASSLSGGLRIEQFF. The CDR3 DNA reads as TGTGCCAGCAGCCTAAGCGGGGGGTTGCGGATTGAGCAGTTCTTC. The gene calls are TRBV7-2 and TRBJ2-1; TRBD2 matches 9 bases. The trim removed 5 bases at V and 9 bases at J, leaving 11 bases unmatched. Germline V lookup: CDR1 SGHTA, CDR2 FQGNSA. CDR3 length: 15 residues.

The table lists this clonotype with a few counts. V gene TRBV6-1 combines with J gene TRBJ2-7; D tentatively fits TRBD1 or TRBD2 (5 bases each). Trimming took off 5 bases at V and 0 bases at J, with 11 bases between the two ends. The germline V gene has CDR1 MNHNS and CDR2 SASEGT. CDR3 size: 14 residues. The CDR3 nucleotides read TGTGCCAGCAGTCGGGACGGAAGCTCCTACGAGCAGTACTTC. It translates to CASSRDGSSYEQYF.

The sample holds a few counts of this clonotype. The chain couples TRBV7-2 to TRBJ2-7; maybe TRBD1 (7 bases). V gave up 5 bases and J gave up 11 bases, with 16 bases separating them. CDR1 is SGHTA, CDR2 FQGNSA, per germline. The CDR3 totals 12 residues. CDR3 sequence reads: CASSLNRGGKYF. The CDR3 DNA sequence: TGTGCCAGCAGCCTTAACAGGGGAGGAAAGTACTTC.

The chain has TRBV20-1 and TRBJ2-1; 10 positions agree with TRBD2. After removal of 1 base from V and 7 bases from J, the junction contained 10 bases not matched to a gene. Germline assignment: CDR1 DFQATT and CDR2 SNEGSKA (reference sequence). The length of the CDR3 is 16 residues. Here the CDR3 reads CSARGSSGSDRNEQFF. The CDR3 nucleotides read TGCAGTGCTAGAGGTTCTAGCGGGAGTGATCGGAATGAGCAGTTCTTC.

There are many counts of this clonotype. This sequence joins TRBV20-1 and TRBJ1-1, with TRBD1 as a possible D gene (6 bases). CDR3 size: 13 residues. Germline CDR1 DFQATT, CDR2 SNEGSKA (reference sequence). With 6 bases removed from V and 6 bases from J, the gap between germline ends came to 17 bases. The chain's CDR3 is CSAGGARAAEAFF. CDR3 DNA sequence: TGCAGTGCGGGGGGGGCTCGGGCTGCTGAAGCTTTCTTT.

This chain links TRBV5-4 with TRBJ2-1, with a weak D call TRBD1 (5 bases). CDR3 length: 14 residues. V was clipped by 0 bases and J by 5 bases, with 9 bases between them. Germline V gene data show CDR1 as SGHNT and CDR2 as YYREEE (reference sequence). DNA of the CDR3: TGTGCCAGCAGCTTGGTGTCAGGGAACAATGAGCAGTTCTTC. It specifies CASSLVSGNNEQFF.

This clonotype was counted between two and nine times. The rearrangement joins TRBV3-1 to TRBJ1-6; D may be TRBD1 (6 bases). From germline, CDR1 is LGHDT and CDR2 YNNKEL (reference sequence). The V gene lost 0 bases and the J gene lost 8 bases, with 8 bases spanning the gap. The CDR3 has 14 residues. CDR3 nucleotides: TGTGCCAGCAGCCAAGATACAGGGTATTCACCCCTCCACTTT. Its protein product is CASSQDTGYSPLHF.

This chain links TRBV30 with TRBJ2-1, with 15 bases fitting TRBD2. Per germline, CDR1 GTSNPN and CDR2 SVGIG (reference sequence). V was pared by 2 bases and J by 4 bases, with 12 bases of the junction left unmatched. CDR3 length: 19 residues. The CDR3 loop is CAWSSLLGTSGRTYNEQFF. As DNA, the CDR3 is TGTGCCTGGAGTTCACTTCTCGGGACTAGCGGGAGGACTTACAATGAGCAGTTCTTC.

This clonotype was observed a handful of times. The V call is TRBV9, the J call TRBJ2-1, with 10 bases that match TRBD2. The CDR3 length is 18 residues. Germline V gene sequence: CDR1 SGDLS, CDR2 YYNGEE. The V gene end was trimmed by 4 bases and the J gene end by 0 bases; junction bases not matched to a gene: 10. CDR3 DNA sequence: TGTGCCAGCAGCACACACGAGCTAGCGGGGGCCTCCTACAATGAGCAGTTCTTC. Amino acids: CASSTHELAGASYNEQFF.

This clonotype appeared many times. The chain carries TRBV6-1 and TRBJ1-2, with D unresolved. Germline V gene lookup returns CDR1 MNHNS and CDR2 SASEGT. V lost 10 bases, J lost 4 bases, and 7 bases lay in between. The CDR3 is 10 residues long. This CDR3 is CATSGYGYTF. CDR3 coding DNA: TGTGCCACAAGTGGCTATGGCTACACCTTC.

This clonotype occurred a few times. The chain couples TRBV4-1 to TRBJ2-1, with 11 bases aligning to TRBD2. The CDR3 has 16 amino acids. Germline-derived CDR1 and CDR2 are MGHRA and YSYEKL. V shed 4 bases, J shed 4 bases, and the junction held 6 bases outside the gene matches. The CDR3 coding sequence is TGCGCCAGCAGCCCCCAATCTAGCGGGAGGTACAATGAGCAGTTCTTC. Residues: CASSPQSSGRYNEQFF.

The J gene is TRBJ2-1, the V gene TRBV11-2; 11 bases are a match to TRBD2. Trimming cost V 5 bases and J 10 bases; bases outside gene matches: 10. From germline, CDR1 is SGHAT and CDR2 FQNNGV. The CDR3 runs to 15 residues. The CDR3 DNA reads as TGTGCCAGCAGCCCATTAGCGGGGGGGCAGATAGAGCAGTTCTTC. Translating gives CASSPLAGGQIEQFF.

This clonotype appeared many times. V is TRBV5-1 and J is TRBJ2-3; D possibly matches TRBD1 or TRBD2 (5 bases each). Trimming pared 7 bases from V and 5 bases from J, leaving 17 bases between. This CDR3 has 14 amino acids. Per the germline V gene, CDR1 is SGHRS and CDR2 is YFSETQ. The CDR3 DNA reads as TGCGCCAGCGGGACCTCCGCGAGCCAAGATACGCAGTATTTT. The encoded protein is CASGTSASQDTQYF.

V gene TRBV5-5 combines with J gene TRBJ2-7, with unresolved D. V lost 3 bases and J lost 3, with 16 bases in between. This CDR3 contains 15 residues. Germline CDR1 is SGHKS and CDR2 is YYEKEE (reference sequence). DNA for the CDR3: TGTGCCAGCAGCTACGGACCAACCCTCCACTACGAGCAGTACTTC. It encodes CASSYGPTLHYEQYF.